This T cell receptor beta chain is from a study of T cells in Graves' hyperthyroidism and ophthalmopathy. This clonotype was seen many times. TCR beta CDR3 region amplification was performed from RNA transcripts. When the TCR CDR3 underwent first-round RT-PCR, the HTBI primer set was used. TCRdb re-called the multiplex PCR reads through MiXCR, storing one row per CDR3 protein. The table has more than 500,000 distinct CDR3 sequences, 40% to 50% seen once; the top ten hold 44%. Trimming shortened V by 3 bases and J by 6 bases, and 10 bases separated the two germline ends. The CDR3 is 13 residues long. The germline V gene encodes CDR1 SNHLY and CDR2 FYNNEI.

The chain links TRBV2 to TRBJ2-3; TRBD1 is a possible D gene (5 bases). Sequenced material: peripheral blood or thyroid tissue (not recorded which). This receptor was taken from an adult woman with Graves' disease, either hyperthyroidism or ophthalmopathy (not recorded which). The CDR3 region is CASSDEGADTQYF. CDR3 DNA sequence: TGTGCCAGCAGTGACGAAGGGGCGGATACGCAGTATTTT.